The T cell receptor beta chain described here comes from a study of T cell responses to AZD1222 COVID-19 vaccine (dated by TCRdb to the early 2020s). Regarding the study in general: A total of 230 to 250 trial participants underwent TCR sequencing, of whom roughly 210 had received two doses of AZD1222 and approximately 26 had received two doses of the MenACWY control vaccine. Trial participants were enrolled into age subgroups of 18-55, 56-69 and 70-plus years, which contained about 150, 28 and 57 TCR-sequenced participants, respectively. Overall results and qualifications from the work: Because no day 14 peak-response samples were available, the repertoires could be characterized only after the peak T cell response. After two AZD1222 doses, spike-specific TCR breadth and depth were significantly higher than at day 0 and than in MenACWY recipients. Nearly half of unique spike-specific TCRs reportedly recognized epitopes outside regions mutated in the B.1.351 and B.1.1.7 variants. CD4 TCRs associated with the vaccine covered the entire spike protein, and the dominant responses were in regions 160-218 and 743-854. The 56-69-year group was small, and its depth increase did not reach significance, likely because of low power. Most participants were white British and females outnumbered males, and the authors suggested that clonal diversity may have been underestimated. Conclusions about previously exposed vaccinees are limited because only six or seven AZD1222 recipients were SARS-CoV-2 seropositive at baseline.

What this sample's time point label stands for: about 28 days (+/-7) after the second vaccine dose. AZD1222 recipients given second doses at about 4 weeks or at about 12 weeks were pooled, since spike-specific TCR depth and breadth were not found to differ between the two schedules. Vaccinee samples came from UK trials COV001 and COV002, including a single-blind randomized controlled phase 2/3 trial of AZD1222 (ChAdOx1 nCoV-19) in healthy adults. For TCRbeta chain sequencing, PBMC samples from trial participants were taken at day 0 and at day 28 after the second dose. This clone has just one count. It lacks a known antigen. The record has no base qualities; no much larger clone is one base away. The CDR3 regions of human TCRbeta chains were analyzed by immunosequencing. In the original analysis: TCRs in the repertoires were matched against a reference library of SARS-CoV-2-specific TCRs that had been generated with the MIRA antigen-specificity platform. Breadth meant the fraction of unique TCRs that were SARS-CoV-2-associated, whereas depth meant the fraction of total T cells that were SARS-CoV-2-associated. Each spike-specific TCR was assigned to its reactive spike region and to a CD4 or CD8 class using the MIRA data. Log10-transformed breadth and depth values were compared by one-way ANOVA with Sidak's multiple comparisons tests. Not all clones reach the TCRdb copy of this immuneACCESS table, which keeps in-frame sequences only. Checked studies attribute under half of the gap to unresolved V genes and leave the rest unexplained. V, J and clone size reflect that table, while D and trimming were determined from the DNA. Present in this sample are tens of thousands of clones, over 70% of which were seen just once. The ten biggest clones cover roughly an eighth of the sample.

CDR1 and CDR2, per the germline V gene, are SGHRS and YFSETQ. V loses 4 bases of germline sequence and J loses 0 bases, and the interval between the two ends is 13 bases. Including cysteine and phenylalanine, the CDR3 has 15 amino acids. Only the CDR3 DNA is retained, 45 bases long and in frame from the first base. The clonotype originates from an adult who received the AZD1222 COVID-19 vaccine. The chain is assembled from TRBV5-1 and TRBJ1-1; the D gene cannot be resolved reliably. The sequenced sample was peripheral blood, obtained 28 days after the second AZD1222 dose. DNA sequence: TGCGCCAGCAGCCGGTCCCCATACATGAACACTGAAGCTTTCTTT. It is translated as CASSRSPYMNTEAFF. Here the CDR3 is joined to the reference TRBV5-1 and TRBJ1-1 genes, and the full variable domain is: KAGVTQTPRYLIKTRGQQVTLSCSPISGHRSVSWYQQTPGQGLQFLFEYFSETQRNKGNFPGRFSGRQFSNSRSEMNVSTLELGDSALYLCASSRSPYMNTEAFFGQGTRLTVV.